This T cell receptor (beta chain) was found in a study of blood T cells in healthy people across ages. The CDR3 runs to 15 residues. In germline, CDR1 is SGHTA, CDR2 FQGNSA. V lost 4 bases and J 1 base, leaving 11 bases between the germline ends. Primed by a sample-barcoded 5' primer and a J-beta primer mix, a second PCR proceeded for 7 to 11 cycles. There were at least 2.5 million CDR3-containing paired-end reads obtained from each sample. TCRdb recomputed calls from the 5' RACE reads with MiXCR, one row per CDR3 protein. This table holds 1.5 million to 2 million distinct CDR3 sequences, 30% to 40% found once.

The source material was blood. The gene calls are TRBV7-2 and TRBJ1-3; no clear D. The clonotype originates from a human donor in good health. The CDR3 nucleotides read TGTGCCAGCAGCTCAACTTCGGGGTCTGGAAACACCATATATTTT. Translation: CASSSTSGSGNTIYF.